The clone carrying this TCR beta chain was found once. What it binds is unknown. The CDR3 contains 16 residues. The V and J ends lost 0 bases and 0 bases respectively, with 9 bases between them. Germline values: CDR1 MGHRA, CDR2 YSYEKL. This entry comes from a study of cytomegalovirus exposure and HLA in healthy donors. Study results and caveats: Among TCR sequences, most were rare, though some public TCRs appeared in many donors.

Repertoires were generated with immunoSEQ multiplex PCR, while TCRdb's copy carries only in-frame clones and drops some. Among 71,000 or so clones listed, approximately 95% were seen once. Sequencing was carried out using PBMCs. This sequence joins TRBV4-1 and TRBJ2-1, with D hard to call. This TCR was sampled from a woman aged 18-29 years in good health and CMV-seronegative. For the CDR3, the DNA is TGCGCCAGCAGCCAAGAGATACCGAGCTCCTACAATGAGCAGTTCTTC. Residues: CASSQEIPSSYNEQFF.